One sample yielded the 2 T cell receptor beta chains listed below, sequenced in a study of T cells in Graves' hyperthyroidism and ophthalmopathy. RNA transcripts served as the template for amplifying TCR beta CDR3 regions. In the first-round RT-PCR of the TCR CDR3, the HTBI primer set was used. TCRdb analysed the multiplex PCR reads with MiXCR anew, one entry per CDR3 protein. The sample consists of 350,000 to 500,000 distinct CDR3 sequences, 12% to 15% of them appearing once. Sequenced sample: blood. The origin of the receptors is a woman between 18 and 30 years old with Graves' hyperthyroidism.

This sequence joins TRBV18 and TRBJ1-3; D ambiguous. Trimming shortened V by 4 bases and J by 0 bases, and 7 bases separated the two germline ends. Germline V gives CDR1 KGHSH, CDR2 LQKENI. The CDR3 extends over 14 amino acids. The CDR3 nucleotides read TGTGCCAGCTCACTAGACAACTCTGGAAACACCATATATTTT. Residues: CASSLDNSGNTIYF. The full variable domain, its missing parts supplied by reference TRBV18 and TRBJ1-3, is NAGVMQNPRHLVRRRGQEARLRCSPMKGHSHVYWYRQLPEEGLKFMVYLQKENIIDESGMPKERFSAEFPKEGPSILRIQQVVRGDSAAYFCASSLDNSGNTIYFGEGSWLTVV.

About this clonotype itself: A read error may explain this, as a much larger clone is one base away. This sequence joins TRBV7-2 and TRBJ2-3; 7 nucleotides align to TRBD2. Germline V gene lookup returns CDR1 SGHTA and CDR2 FQGNSA. This CDR3 region has 15 residues. CDR3 sequence reads: CASSLASGSTDTQCF. The CDR3, as DNA: TGTGCCAGCAGCCTCGCTAGCGGTAGCACAGATACGCAGTGTTTT.